Listed here are 27 T cell receptor beta chains from one sample, sequenced in a study of cytotoxic CD8 clonotypes in ibrutinib-treated CLL. Sequencing was performed with immunoSEQ multiplex PCR; in TCRdb, only in-frame clones are kept and a portion is missing. The data hold more than 150,000 clones, with approximately 68% observed a single time. Here the sequenced sample was PBMCs, taken after 24 months of ibrutinib treatment. These receptors all stem from a human donor with chronic lymphocytic leukemia.

The chain recombines TRBV27 with TRBJ1-1, with 9 bases that match TRBD1. The CDR3 covers 15 residues. The V gene's germline CDR1 is MNHEY and CDR2 SMNVEV (reference sequence). Losses at the gene ends were 0 bases for V and 5 bases for J; bases not matched to a gene: 4. The CDR3 coding sequence is TGTGCCAGCAGTTTATCGGGACAGGGAGGAACTGAAGCTTTCTTT. It is translated as CASSLSGQGGTEAFF.

To note about this clone: Additional DNA sequences in this sample encode the identical CDR3. This rearrangement joins TRBV6-5 to TRBJ1-1; no clear D gene. This CDR3 is built from 13 residues. Germline V gene data show CDR1 as MNHEY and CDR2 as SVGAGI. V dropped 5 bases and J dropped 9 bases, with 16 bases sitting between them. CDR3 loop: CASSSPPGPKAFF. The CDR3 DNA reads TGTGCCAGCAGTAGCCCCCCTGGGCCTAAAGCTTTCTTT.

This chain links TRBV28 with TRBJ2-7, with D perhaps matching TRBD1 (5 bases). The germline V gene has CDR1 MDHEN and CDR2 SYDVKM. V shed 3 bases and J shed 0 bases, with 15 bases lying between them. This CDR3 is built from 16 residues. In DNA form, the CDR3 reads TGTGCCAGCAGTTTTGGTGTAGGGGCAAACTCCTACGAGCAGTACTTC. It specifies CASSFGVGANSYEQYF.

About this clone itself: A read error may explain this, as a much larger clone is one base away. This chain connects TRBV7-7 to TRBJ2-7; TRBD1 aligns across 8 bases. Germline V gene sequence: CDR1 SSHAT, CDR2 FNYEAQ (reference sequence). CDR3 length equals 15 residues. The CDR3 nucleotides read TGTGCTAGCGGCTTCGGGACAGGAGATACCTACGAGCAGTACTTC. Translated, it gives CASGFGTGDTYEQYF.

V usage is TRBV6-6 and J usage is TRBJ2-3; the D call may be TRBD1 or TRBD2 (6 bases each). CDR3 length: 15 amino acids. Germline CDR1 MNHNY, CDR2 SVGAGI (reference sequence). Trimming took off 8 bases at V and 0 bases at J, with 15 bases between the two ends. The CDR3 nucleotides are TGTGCCAGCGGTCGGGGGCTCTGGAGCACAGATACGCAGTATTTT. Translating gives CASGRGLWSTDTQYF.

The genes are TRBV6-5 and TRBJ2-5, with TRBD2 matching 7 bases. This CDR3 contains 14 residues. J was trimmed by 7 bases and V by 0 bases; bases with no gene match: 5. Germline V gene sequence: CDR1 MNHEY, CDR2 SVGAGI. CDR3 bases: TGTGCCAGCAGTTACTCCGCGGGGGAGGGGACCCAGTACTTC. Its protein is CASSYSAGEGTQYF.

The chain couples TRBV30 to TRBJ2-3, with 7 bases aligning to TRBD1. This CDR3 spans 13 amino acids. Germline lookup yields CDR1 GTSNPN and CDR2 SVGIG (reference sequence). With V trimmed by 4 bases and J by 4 bases, 5 bases remained unmatched. The CDR3 sequence: CAWTYRGPDTQYF. CDR3 nucleotide sequence: TGTGCCTGGACCTACAGGGGCCCAGATACGCAGTATTTT.

This clone appeared a few times. V usage is TRBV7-9 and J usage is TRBJ2-7; no definite D call. This CDR3 spans 13 amino acids. From germline, CDR1 is SEHNR and CDR2 FQNEAQ (reference sequence). The ends were cut back, 2 bases at V and 2 bases at J, with 7 bases in the middle. CDR3 sequence reads: CASSLPGAYEQYF. CDR3 DNA: TGTGCCAGCAGCTTACCAGGAGCCTACGAGCAGTACTTC.

The sample holds one count of this clone. The CDR3 loop reads CASSSPGAIYF. Here the CDR3 DNA reads TGTGCCAGCAGCTCCCCGGGGGCCATATATTTT. The chain combines TRBV9 with TRBJ1-3, with D possibly being TRBD1 (5 bases). Looked up from germline, CDR1 is SGDLS and CDR2 is YYNGEE. The CDR3 totals 11 residues. V lost 4 bases, J lost 11 bases, and 10 bases lay in between.

The rearrangement uses TRBV6-5 and TRBJ1-3; tentative D call: TRBD1 (6 bases). Trimming left V 5 bases short and J 7 bases short, with 15 bases between. CDR1 and CDR2 from the germline V gene are MNHEY and SVGAGI. The CDR3 covers 14 residues. The CDR3 sequence: CASSRATGANTIYF. DNA for the CDR3: TGTGCCAGCAGTAGAGCGACAGGAGCTAACACCATATATTTT.

The chain couples TRBV5-4 to TRBJ1-2; 7 bases match TRBD1. V lost 0 bases and J lost 5; bases outside the gene matches: 13. CDR3 length equals 17 residues. CDR1 and CDR2 (germline): SGHNT, YYREEE (reference sequence). The CDR3 DNA reads TGTGCCAGCAGCTTGGATATTGACAGGGTCAGAAGGTATGGCTACACCTTC. Protein: CASSLDIDRVRRYGYTF.

The V gene is TRBV6-5, the J gene TRBJ1-2, with no clear D. This CDR3 contains 14 residues. V was trimmed by 0 bases and J by 3 bases, leaving 8 bases between them. The germline CDR1 and CDR2 sequences are MNHEY and SVGAGI. The CDR3 DNA sequence: TGTGCCAGCAGTTACTCGCGCCAACACTATGGCTACACCTTC. This encodes CASSYSRQHYGYTF.

The chain joins TRBV5-6 to TRBJ2-1; TRBD1 might be the D (6 bases). The V gene lost 2 bases and the J gene lost 4 bases, with 13 bases spanning the gap. The CDR3 sequence is 15 residues long. CDR1 is SGHDT, CDR2 YYEEEE, per germline. This CDR3 is CASSLGRGFYNEQFF. CDR3 nucleotide sequence: TGTGCCAGCAGCTTAGGCAGGGGCTTTTACAATGAGCAGTTCTTC.

The rearrangement joins TRBV7-3 to TRBJ2-3; D remains unclear. Trimming left V 5 bases short and J 8 bases short, with 11 bases between. Germline assignment: CDR1 SGHTA and CDR2 FQGTGA. CDR3 size: 12 residues. CDR3 DNA: TGTGCCAGCAGCCAAACCTCGGGTACGCAGTATTTT. Its translation is CASSQTSGTQYF.

This chain links TRBV7-6 with TRBJ2-7; the match to TRBD1 covers 8 bases. CDR3 size: 12 residues. V shed 5 bases and J 6 bases; nucleotides not matched to a gene: 3. From germline, CDR1 is SGHVS and CDR2 FNYEAQ. CDR3 protein: CASSIGTGEQYF. The CDR3 coding sequence is TGTGCCAGCAGCATCGGGACAGGCGAGCAGTACTTC.

The chain couples TRBV15 to TRBJ2-3, with 9 bases that match TRBD2. J gave up 5 bases and V 9 bases, and 6 bases lay outside the gene matches. CDR3 size: 13 residues. Per the germline V gene, CDR1 is LNHNV and CDR2 is YYDKDF (reference sequence). CDR3 sequence (DNA): TGTGCCACTAAGCGGGGGGTTGGAGATACGCAGTATTTT. Translated, it gives CATKRGVGDTQYF. Complete variable domain (other parts from reference TRBV15 and TRBJ2-3): DAMVIQNPRYQVTQFGKPVTLSCSQTLNHNVMYWYQQKSSQAPKLLFHYYDKDFNNEADTPDNFQSRRPNTSFCFLDIRSPGLGDTAMYLCATKRGVGDTQYFGPGTRLTVL.

The gene calls are TRBV5-1 and TRBJ1-4, with D unclear. Germline CDR1 reads SGHRS; CDR2 reads YFSETQ. V was shortened by 4 bases and J by 7 bases, with 14 bases between the two germline ends. CDR3 length equals 14 residues. CDR3 in DNA: TGCGCCAGCAGCGGGGTGGGAGACGGTGAAAAACTGTTTTTT. It translates to CASSGVGDGEKLFF. Variable domain in full (rest from reference TRBV5-1 and TRBJ1-4): KAGVTQTPRYLIKTRGQQVTLSCSPISGHRSVSWYQQTPGQGLQFLFEYFSETQRNKGNFPGRFSGRQFSNSRSEMNVSTLELGDSALYLCASSGVGDGEKLFFGSGTQLSVL.

This clone was seen just once. The V and J genes are TRBV30 and TRBJ1-1; possibly TRBD1 for D (5 bases). The CDR3 extends over 16 amino acids. V was cut by 4 bases and J by 1 base, with 19 bases left in between. From germline, CDR1 is GTSNPN and CDR2 SVGIG (reference sequence). The CDR3 DNA reads as TGTGCCTGGATCAAAAGGTGGGGCACAGGGAACACTGAAGCTTTCTTT. Its protein product is CAWIKRWGTGNTEAFF.

This chain joins TRBV9 and TRBJ2-1, with 8 bases lining up with TRBD2. V was pared by 4 bases and J by 0 bases, with 3 bases of the junction left unmatched. The germline V gene encodes CDR1 SGDLS and CDR2 YYNGEE. This CDR3 contains 15 residues. The CDR3, as DNA: TGTGCCAGCAGCACGAGCGGGGGCTCCTACAATGAGCAGTTCTTC. Its protein product is CASSTSGGSYNEQFF. The variable domain in full, completed from reference TRBV9 and TRBJ2-1, reads DSGVTQTPKHLITATGQRVTLRCSPRSGDLSVYWYQQSLDQGLQFLIQYYNGEERAKGNILERFSAQQFPDLHSELNLSSLELGDSALYFCASSTSGGSYNEQFFGPGTRLTVL.

In regard to this clone: Other DNA sequences in this specimen translate into the identical CDR3. The chain has TRBV10-3 and TRBJ2-7; D assignment may be TRBD1 or TRBD2 (6 bases each). Germline V CDR1 and CDR2: ENHRY, SYGVKD. With 0 bases removed from V and 1 base from J, the gap between germline ends came to 16 bases. This CDR3 has 17 amino acids. This CDR3 reads CAISESWGRDPSYEQYF. CDR3 sequence (DNA): TGTGCCATCAGTGAGTCATGGGGGCGGGACCCTTCCTACGAGCAGTACTTC.

The V and J genes are TRBV5-1 and TRBJ1-1; unclear D gene. V dropped 4 bases and J dropped 0 bases, with 7 bases sitting between them. CDR1 and CDR2 (germline): SGHRS, YFSETQ. This CDR3 is 13 amino acids long. The chain's CDR3 is CASSAVMNTEAFF. CDR3 nucleotide sequence: TGCGCCAGCAGCGCAGTAATGAACACTGAAGCTTTCTTT.

The chain employs TRBV7-3 and TRBJ2-2; TRBD1 might be the D (6 bases). The CDR3 loop spans 17 amino acids. With 3 bases removed from V and 7 bases from J, the gap between germline ends came to 21 bases. The germline gives CDR1 SGHTA, CDR2 FQGTGA. CDR3 DNA sequence: TGTGCCAGCAGCTTGGCTCCGGGACAATCCGGGATCGGGGAGCTGTTTTTT. Amino acid sequence: CASSLAPGQSGIGELFF.

The chain joins TRBV19 to TRBJ2-3; 7 nucleotides agree with TRBD2. Per germline, CDR1 LNHDA and CDR2 SQIVND (reference sequence). The CDR3 runs 15 residues. J lost 2 bases, V lost 5 bases, and 7 bases had no gene match. DNA of the CDR3: TGTGCCAGTAGTTTCATAGCGGGCTCCACAGATACGCAGTATTTT. Translation gives CASSFIAGSTDTQYF.

The genes are TRBV29-1 and TRBJ2-7, with D perhaps TRBD1 (6 bases). Germline V gene data show CDR1 as SQVTM and CDR2 as ANQGSEA. This CDR3 is 11 amino acids long. Trimming took 3 bases from V and 8 from J, leaving 11 bases between them. In nucleotides, the CDR3 is TGCAGCGTTGATAAGACAGGCCAGCAGTACTTC. It is translated as CSVDKTGQQYF.

The chain combines TRBV4-3 with TRBJ2-3, with 14 nucleotides matching TRBD2. CDR1 is LGHNA and CDR2 is YSLEER in the germline V gene. Unmatched junction bases numbered 6, after V lost 3 bases and J lost 1 base. The CDR3 extends over 18 amino acids. CDR3 bases: TGCGCCAGCAGCCACCCACCGGGACTAGCGGGGGGCACAGATACGCAGTATTTT. This codes for CASSHPPGLAGGTDTQYF.

The V and J genes are TRBV28 and TRBJ2-5; D remains unclear. The germline V and J ends were trimmed by 7 bases and 5 bases, with 17 bases remaining between them. Looked up from germline, CDR1 is MDHEN and CDR2 is SYDVKM. The CDR3 runs 14 residues. DNA of the CDR3: TGTGCCAGCACTGGCAGGCGTACTATTGAGACCCAGTACTTC. Its protein is CASTGRRTIETQYF.

This chain joins TRBV29-1 and TRBJ2-1; the match to TRBD2 covers 11 bases. Trimming cost V 7 bases and J 9 bases; bases outside gene matches: 8. This CDR3 comprises 13 residues. The germline V gene has CDR1 SQVTM and CDR2 ANQGSEA. CDR3 residues: CSGQLAGVGEQFF. Here the CDR3 DNA reads TGCAGCGGCCAACTAGCGGGAGTAGGTGAGCAGTTCTTC.